These 19 T cell receptor beta chains came from one sample sequenced in a study of cytomegalovirus exposure and HLA in healthy donors (dated by TCRdb to 2016 to 2017). Libraries were made using the immunoSEQ multiplex PCR assay. This immuneACCESS table, as held by TCRdb, lists in-frame sequences with V and J called but not all clones. Of the missing ones, under half trace to an unresolved V gene in checked studies; the others have no known cause. This sample comprises 160,000 or so clones, about 89% of them detected only once. The ten largest clones take up under 3.5% of the sample. Material: PBMCs. The receptors shown here come from a man between 18 and 29 years old in good health and CMV-seropositive.

This clone has more than one count but fewer than ten. The rearrangement uses TRBV19 and TRBJ1-2; 7 bases agree with TRBD1. This CDR3 contains 15 residues. Losses at the gene ends were 5 bases for V and 6 bases for J; bases not matched to a gene: 12. CDR1 is LNHDA, CDR2 SQIVND, per germline (reference sequence). The DNA of the CDR3 is TGTGCCAGTAGTCCCTACGAGGGGGCACCGGATGGCTACACCTTC. Residues: CASSPYEGAPDGYTF.

Only a few counts were recorded for this clone. The chain is built from TRBV7-2 and TRBJ2-5; TRBD1 agrees at 8 bases. Trimming cost V 5 bases and J 2 bases; bases outside gene matches: 4. The CDR3 runs 14 residues. Looked up from germline, CDR1 is SGHTA and CDR2 is FQGNSA. The CDR3 loop reads CASSQNRGQETQYF. The CDR3, as DNA: TGTGCCAGCAGCCAGAACAGGGGGCAAGAGACCCAGTACTTC.

The chain is built from TRBV4-3 and TRBJ2-7; possibly TRBD2 for D (7 bases). V dropped 1 base and J dropped 4 bases, with 14 bases sitting between them. In germline, CDR1 is LGHNA, CDR2 YSLEER. This CDR3 comprises 15 residues. The CDR3 sequence is CASSQAKGGGYEQYF. CDR3 DNA: TGCGCCAGCAGCCAAGCGAAAGGGGGAGGGTACGAGCAGTACTTC.

This clone was observed a handful of times. The chain uses TRBV11-2 and TRBJ1-1; D is ambiguous. Trimming shortened V by 5 bases and J by 3 bases, and 10 bases separated the two germline ends. CDR1 is SGHAT, CDR2 FQNNGV, per germline. This CDR3 has 13 residues. The CDR3 sequence: CASSPRVDTEAFF. CDR3 nucleotide sequence: TGTGCCAGCAGCCCCCGGGTGGACACTGAAGCTTTCTTT.

V usage is TRBV5-1 and J usage is TRBJ2-3, with 10 bases aligning to TRBD1. Germline V gives CDR1 SGHRS, CDR2 YFSETQ. Trimming at V came to 4 bases and at J to 4 bases, leaving 9 bases not matched to a gene. CDR3 length: 16 amino acids. The chain's CDR3 is CASSPRDRGIADTQYF. CDR3 nucleotides: TGCGCCAGCAGCCCACGGGACAGGGGAATTGCAGATACGCAGTATTTT.

The rearrangement uses TRBV7-3 and TRBJ2-3; D gene unclear. The germline V gene has CDR1 SGHTA and CDR2 FQGTGA. The CDR3 consists of 13 residues. V shed 1 base and J shed 2 bases, with 4 bases lying between them. CDR3 sequence (DNA): TGTGCCAGCAGCTTAAGTTACACAGATACGCAGTATTTT. It codes for CASSLSYTDTQYF.

The genes are TRBV4-3 and TRBJ1-1; the match to TRBD1 covers 11 bases. Germline V gene lookup returns CDR1 LGHNA and CDR2 YSLEER. Trimming removed 8 bases from V and 3 bases from J; junction bases left unmatched: 5. CDR3 size: 14 residues. CDR3 loop: CASRRGQGDTEAFF. The CDR3 region has the DNA TGCGCCAGCCGACGGGGACAGGGGGACACTGAAGCTTTCTTT.

The CDR3 reads CASSQRAGTSGYNEQFF. CDR3 sequence (DNA): TGTGCCAGCAGCCAAAGGGCCGGGACTAGCGGATACAATGAGCAGTTCTTC. This chain joins TRBV4-2 and TRBJ2-1, with 11 bases fitting TRBD2. There are 17 residues in the CDR3. The V and J ends lost 2 bases and 4 bases, in that order; junction bases with no gene match: 7. Germline CDR1 is LGHNA and CDR2 is YNFKEQ.

The chain recombines TRBV27 with TRBJ2-3, with TRBD2 identical over 16 bases. There are 17 residues in the CDR3. Germline CDR1 and CDR2: MNHEY and SMNVEV (reference sequence). The V gene end was trimmed by 6 bases and the J gene end by 5 bases; junction bases not matched to a gene: 8. CDR3 residues: CASSRPGLAGGEDTQYF. The CDR3 DNA follows: TGTGCCAGCAGCCGACCGGGACTAGCGGGAGGGGAAGATACGCAGTATTTT.

The chain links TRBV12-5 to TRBJ2-7, with a weak D call TRBD2 (6 bases). Germline CDR1 and CDR2: LGHNT and FRNRAP. The CDR3 extends over 14 amino acids. V lost 1 base to trimming and J lost 3 bases, with 10 bases between them. CDR3 protein: CASGLGPGDYEQYF. The CDR3 DNA follows: TGTGCTAGTGGTTTGGGCCCGGGGGACTACGAGCAGTACTTC.

The chain joins TRBV7-9 to TRBJ1-2; D remains unclear. This CDR3 contains 14 residues. V lost 7 bases and J lost 0, with 12 bases in between. The germline gives CDR1 SEHNR, CDR2 FQNEAQ (reference sequence). The CDR3 region is CASKLTGTNYGYTF. In DNA, the CDR3 is TGTGCCAGCAAACTGACCGGGACTAACTATGGCTACACCTTC.

The chain joins TRBV19 to TRBJ2-3; the match to TRBD2 covers 10 bases. The CDR3 runs to 18 residues. The V gene's germline CDR1 is LNHDA and CDR2 SQIVND (reference sequence). J was trimmed by 4 bases and V by 7 bases; bases with no gene match: 17. CDR3 DNA: TGTGCCAGTACAACCAAGCGGGGGGGCCGGGGTGACGCAGATACGCAGTATTTT. Residues: CASTTKRGGRGDADTQYF.

This clone was seen only a few times. V is TRBV27 and J is TRBJ1-6; D is uncertain. Looked up from germline, CDR1 is MNHEY and CDR2 is SMNVEV (reference sequence). Trimming removed 8 bases at V and 8 bases at J, with 13 bases between. This CDR3 contains 13 residues. CDR3 DNA: TGTGCCAGCGCCGAAAACAGAGATTCACCCCTCCACTTT. Amino acid sequence: CASAENRDSPLHF.

J is TRBJ1-2 and V is TRBV29-1, with 7 positions matching TRBD1. The trim removed 8 bases at V and 7 bases at J, leaving 10 bases unmatched. Germline V lookup: CDR1 SQVTM, CDR2 ANQGSEA. The CDR3 extends over 12 amino acids. CDR3 protein: CSTEGATGGYTF. CDR3 coding DNA: TGCAGCACTGAGGGGGCGACGGGTGGCTACACCTTC.

This clone came up once. The junction and the germline gene differ at one end; a read error may be behind it. The V gene is TRBV7-7, the J gene TRBJ2-3; TRBD1 agrees at 9 bases. Germline V gene lookup returns CDR1 SSHAT and CDR2 FNYEAQ (reference sequence). This CDR3 spans 13 amino acids. CDR3 residues: CASSRTGEGTQYF. CDR3 DNA: TGTGCTAGCAGTCGGACAGGGGAGGGTACGCAGTATTTT.

The chain combines TRBV2 with TRBJ2-4; weak D call: TRBD1 (6 bases). The V gene lost 8 bases and the J gene lost 6 bases, with 8 bases spanning the gap. Germline V CDR1 and CDR2: SNHLY, FYNNEI. The CDR3 loop spans 11 amino acids. CDR3 residues: CASLTGNIQYF. CDR3 sequence (DNA): TGTGCCAGCCTGACAGGAAACATTCAGTACTTC.

The rearrangement joins TRBV10-3 to TRBJ2-2; D might be TRBD2 (6 bases). CDR1 ENHRY and CDR2 SYGVKD come from the germline V gene. This CDR3 spans 13 amino acids. V lost 5 bases to trimming and J lost 7 bases, with 11 bases between them. CDR3 in amino acids: CAISPSAGGELFF. In nucleotides, the CDR3 is TGTGCCATCAGTCCCTCAGCGGGCGGGGAGCTGTTTTTT.

This chain joins TRBV5-1 and TRBJ1-2; D gene uncertain. CDR3 length: 13 amino acids. V was trimmed by 2 bases and J by 2 bases, leaving 7 bases between them. The germline V gene encodes CDR1 SGHRS and CDR2 YFSETQ. CDR3 sequence: CASSLDGNYGYTF. The DNA for the CDR3 is TGCGCCAGCAGCTTAGACGGGAACTATGGCTACACCTTC.

This clone was picked up one time. This chain links TRBV27 with TRBJ1-1; D is unresolved. CDR1 is MNHEY and CDR2 is SMNVEV in the germline V gene (reference sequence). V was clipped by 8 bases and J by 1 base, with 5 bases between them. The CDR3 consists of 11 residues. CDR3 protein: CASVRNTEAFF. DNA of the CDR3: TGTGCCAGCGTCCGGAACACTGAAGCTTTCTTT.